Listed below are T cell receptor beta chains from one sample, sequenced in a study of blood T cell repertoires in COVID-19. Profiled with immunoSEQ multiplex PCR; TCRdb holds only in-frame clones, not every one. The sample lists about 150,000 clones, roughly 85% seen once, with 7% to 10% in the top ten. Sequences were obtained from peripheral blood. The receptors here all came from a woman aged 55-70 years with COVID-19, enrolled during active disease. CDR3s include the opening cysteine and the closing phenylalanine or tryptophan. Each record gives: clone size, D gene, V gene, J gene, CDR3 DNA, CDR3 protein. The D gene is left open where the match is weak. The size field is filled for only some rows; it gives once, few, many or a size class.

size: NA; D: NA; V: TRBV3-1/TRBV3-2; J: TRBJ2-3; DNA: TGTGCCAGCAGCCAAGGCGAGGCAGATACGCAGTATTTT; CDR3: CASSQGEADTQYF
size: few; D: NA; V: TRBV11-2; J: TRBJ1-4; DNA: TGTGCCAGCAGCGCGACAGACTTAAATGAAAAACTGTTTTTT; CDR3: CASSATDLNEKLFF
size: NA; D: NA; V: TRBV9; J: TRBJ1-2; DNA: TGTGCCAGCAGCGCAACTCCCTCGTATGGCTACACCTTC; CDR3: CASSATPSYGYTF
size: NA; D: NA; V: TRBV19; J: TRBJ2-2; DNA: TGTGCCGGCCAAATGGCCGGGGAGCTGTTTTTT; CDR3: CAGQMAGELFF
size: few; D: TRBD2; V: TRBV4-1; J: TRBJ2-7; DNA: TGCGCCAGCAGCCAATGGGCCGGGACTAGGGCCTCCGAGCAGTACTTC; CDR3: CASSQWAGTRASEQYF
size: NA; D: TRBD1; V: TRBV19; J: TRBJ1-1; DNA: TGTGCCAGTAGGACCTATGACAGGGAAGGAACTGAAGCTTTCTTT; CDR3: CASRTYDREGTEAFF
size: NA; D: NA; V: TRBV11-2; J: TRBJ1-2; DNA: TGTGCCAGCAGCTTGGGGAGGGGCCTGGATGGCTACACCTTC; CDR3: CASSLGRGLDGYTF
size: NA; D: TRBD1; V: TRBV7-9; J: TRBJ1-2; DNA: TGTGCCAGCAGCCACAGGGGGCCCAACGGCTACACCTTC; CDR3: CASSHRGPNGYTF
size: NA; D: NA; V: TRBV6-4; J: TRBJ2-6; DNA: TGTGCCAGCAGTGACGACAGCTCTGGGGCCAACGTCCTGACTTTC; CDR3: CASSDDSSGANVLTF
size: NA; D: NA; V: TRBV6-1; J: TRBJ1-5; DNA: TGTGCCAGCAGTGACCGTCAGCCCCAGCATTTT; CDR3: CASSDRQPQHF
size: NA; D: TRBD1; V: TRBV5-5; J: TRBJ2-1; DNA: TGTGCCAGCAGCTTCGATACAGGGGGCCGAAGAGGGTACAATGAGCAGTTCTTC; CDR3: CASSFDTGGRRGYNEQFF
size: NA; D: NA; V: TRBV5-4; J: TRBJ2-1; DNA: TGTGCCAGCAGCTACCCGAGCAGGGCCTTAGGTAATGAGCAGTTCTTC; CDR3: CASSYPSRALGNEQFF
size: NA; D: NA; V: TRBV6-5; J: TRBJ1-5; DNA: TGTGCCAGCAGTTTTAATCGGGGGGGGAATCAGCCCCAGCATTTT; CDR3: CASSFNRGGNQPQHF
size: NA; D: NA; V: TRBV25-1; J: TRBJ2-2; DNA: TGTGCCAGCAGTGAACAGGGCAGGGGCTACACCGGGGAGCTGTTTTTT; CDR3: CASSEQGRGYTGELFF
size: NA; D: NA; V: TRBV6-6; J: TRBJ1-1; DNA: TGTGCCAGCAGTCGCCGACAAGGACAAAGGGGGAACACTGAAGCTTTCTTT; CDR3: CASSRRQGQRGNTEAFF
size: NA; D: TRBD1; V: TRBV6-5; J: TRBJ1-1; DNA: TGTGCCAGCAGTCGGCAGGGGACAGGGAACACTGAAGCTTTCTTT; CDR3: CASSRQGTGNTEAFF
size: NA; D: NA; V: TRBV5-1; J: TRBJ1-1; DNA: TGCGCCAGCAGCTTGGGACAGCTTCAGAACACTGAAGCTTTCTTT; CDR3: CASSLGQLQNTEAFF
size: NA; D: NA; V: TRBV19; J: TRBJ1-1; DNA: TGTGCCAGTAGTACCCGGGAGGGAGTGGTGACTGAAGCTTTCTTT; CDR3: CASSTREGVVTEAFF
size: NA; D: NA; V: TRBV5-1; J: TRBJ2-3; DNA: TGCGCCAGCAGCACTAACGCCGCGACAGATACGCAGTATTTT; CDR3: CASSTNAATDTQYF
size: once; D: NA; V: TRBV5-4; J: TRBJ2-6; DNA: TGTGCCAGCAGCCCTAGGTCAGGGGCGAATTTCTATGGGGCCAACGTCCTGACTTTC; CDR3: CASSPRSGANFYGANVLTF
size: NA; D: NA; V: TRBV5-1; J: TRBJ1-1; DNA: TGCGCCAGCAGGTGGGGGAGGACTGAAGCTTTCTTT; CDR3: CASRWGRTEAFF
size: NA; D: NA; V: TRBV27; J: TRBJ1-1; DNA: TGTGCCAGCAGCGCCCGTAACACCAACACTGAAGCTTTCTTT; CDR3: CASSARNTNTEAFF
size: NA; D: TRBD1; V: TRBV23-1; J: TRBJ2-5; DNA: TGCGCCAGCAGCTCTAAGGGGGCAGGGATAGGGGAGACCCAGTACTTC; CDR3: CASSSKGAGIGETQYF
size: NA; D: NA; V: TRBV19; J: TRBJ1-2; DNA: TGTGCCAGTAGTCCCGAGAGGGCTGGCTACACCTTC; CDR3: CASSPERAGYTF
size: NA; D: NA; V: TRBV24-1; J: TRBJ1-2; DNA: TGTGCCACCAGTGAGGGAGGGGCGTTCTATGGCTACACCTTC; CDR3: CATSEGGAFYGYTF
size: NA; D: TRBD2; V: TRBV6-7; J: TRBJ2-7; DNA: TGTGCCAGCAGTTACTCGACTAGCGGGAGAACTATAGGCGAGCAGTACTTC; CDR3: CASSYSTSGRTIGEQYF
size: NA; D: TRBD1; V: TRBV19; J: TRBJ1-1; DNA: TGTGCCAGTAGTATAGATCAAGACAGGGGGCGAAGGACTGAAGCTTTCTTT; CDR3: CASSIDQDRGRRTEAFF
size: NA; D: NA; V: TRBV7-3; J: TRBJ1-1; DNA: TGTGCCAGCAGCTTAGTACCAGGGAACACTGAAGCTTTCTTT; CDR3: CASSLVPGNTEAFF
size: NA; D: NA; V: TRBV15; J: TRBJ2-7; DNA: TGTGCCACCAGCATACAGCGGCCCGACTACGAGCAGTACTTC; CDR3: CATSIQRPDYEQYF
size: NA; D: NA; V: TRBV18; J: TRBJ1-5; DNA: TGTGCCAGCTCACCACAGTCGGGTAAGGATCAGCCCCAGCATTTT; CDR3: CASSPQSGKDQPQHF
size: NA; D: NA; V: TRBV11-2; J: TRBJ2-3; DNA: TGTGCCAGCAGCTTAAGTTTTCAGCAGCGGAGATTCACAGATACGCAGTATTTT; CDR3: CASSLSFQQRRFTDTQYF
size: NA; D: TRBD2; V: TRBV7-9; J: TRBJ2-1; DNA: TGTGCCAGCAGCCCGGGGGGGTTGGGTGAGCAGTTCTTC; CDR3: CASSPGGLGEQFF
size: NA; D: NA; V: TRBV5-1; J: TRBJ2-1; DNA: TGCGCCAGCAGCACATTAACAGGGTACAATGAGCAGTTCTTC; CDR3: CASSTLTGYNEQFF
size: NA; D: NA; V: TRBV30; J: TRBJ1-6; DNA: TGTGCCTGGAATGGGGCCGTTAATTCACCCCTCCACTTT; CDR3: CAWNGAVNSPLHF
size: NA; D: NA; V: TRBV3-1/TRBV3-2; J: TRBJ1-6; DNA: TGTGCCAGCAGCCCACAGGGCCTAAATAATTCACCCCTCCACTTT; CDR3: CASSPQGLNNSPLHF
size: NA; D: NA; V: TRBV7-9; J: TRBJ1-1; DNA: TGTGCCAGCAGCATTTCCAGGGGCGAAGCTTTCTTT; CDR3: CASSISRGEAFF
size: NA; D: TRBD2; V: TRBV7-2; J: TRBJ2-1; DNA: TGTGCCAGCAGCTTAGCACTAGCGGGGCGCTACAATGAGCAGTTCTTC; CDR3: CASSLALAGRYNEQFF
size: NA; D: NA; V: TRBV3-1/TRBV3-2; J: TRBJ2-7; DNA: TGTGCCAGCAGCCAGCAAGGTCGGGTCAGCTCCTACGAGCAGTACTTC; CDR3: CASSQQGRVSSYEQYF
size: NA; D: NA; V: TRBV12-3/TRBV12-4; J: TRBJ2-1; DNA: TGTGCCAGCAGTCCCCAAAATGAGCAGTTCTTC; CDR3: CASSPQNEQFF
size: NA; D: NA; V: TRBV6-5; J: TRBJ1-1; DNA: TGTGCCAGCAGATCGGGGAACACTGAAGCTTTCTTT; CDR3: CASRSGNTEAFF
size: NA; D: NA; V: TRBV14; J: TRBJ2-6; DNA: TGTGCCAGCAGCCAAATGAGGCGCCTCTCTGGGGCCAACGTCCTGACTTTC; CDR3: CASSQMRRLSGANVLTF
size: NA; D: NA; V: TRBV6-5; J: TRBJ1-6; DNA: TGTGCCTCTTCGGCCGAGAGGAATTCACCCCTCCACTTT; CDR3: CASSAERNSPLHF
size: NA; D: NA; V: TRBV10-3; J: TRBJ1-1; DNA: TGTGCCATCAGTGAGTGGGGGGACACTGAAGCTTTCTTT; CDR3: CAISEWGDTEAFF
size: NA; D: NA; V: TRBV7-3; J: TRBJ2-5; DNA: TGTGCCAGCAGCCCCTCCCGTAGGGAGGAGACCCAGTACTTC; CDR3: CASSPSRREETQYF
size: once; D: NA; V: TRBV5-1; J: TRBJ1-5; DNA: TGCGCCAGCAGCTCCACGGGGGATGGTCAGCCCCAGCATTTT; CDR3: CASSSTGDGQPQHF
size: NA; D: NA; V: TRBV24-1; J: TRBJ1-1; DNA: TGTGCCACCAGTGGCCAGGGAGGGACTGAAGCTTTCTTT; CDR3: CATSGQGGTEAFF
size: few; D: TRBD1; V: TRBV9; J: TRBJ1-1; DNA: TGTGCCAGCAGCCCGACGGGACAGGGTGGTTCGAACACTGAAGCTTTCTTT; CDR3: CASSPTGQGGSNTEAFF
size: NA; D: NA; V: TRBV6-7; J: TRBJ1-6; DNA: TGTGCCAGCCCTAATCCGGGGGGGCTTACATCACCCCTCCACTTT; CDR3: CASPNPGGLTSPLHF
size: NA; D: TRBD2; V: TRBV5-1; J: TRBJ2-7; DNA: TGCGCCAGCAGCTTGGAAGCGGGACCCCCCTACGAGCAGTACTTC; CDR3: CASSLEAGPPYEQYF
size: NA; D: NA; V: TRBV7-9; J: TRBJ1-2; DNA: TGTGCCAGCAGCATGACTAAGTCGGTTCCCTTTAACTATGGCTACACCTTC; CDR3: CASSMTKSVPFNYGYTF
size: NA; D: NA; V: TRBV6-4; J: TRBJ2-3; DNA: TGTGCCAGCAGTGGAACTGCGGGAGATACGCAGTATTTT; CDR3: CASSGTAGDTQYF
size: few; D: TRBD2; V: TRBV9; J: TRBJ2-3; DNA: TGTGCCAGCAGCGTAGCAGCGGGAGGGCCCTCGGATACAGATACGCAGTATTTT; CDR3: CASSVAAGGPSDTDTQYF
size: NA; D: NA; V: TRBV5-8; J: TRBJ1-4; DNA: TGTGCCAGCAGCTTCGACAGGAGCTCAACTAATGAAAAACTGTTTTTT; CDR3: CASSFDRSSTNEKLFF
size: NA; D: TRBD2; V: TRBV4-1; J: TRBJ2-1; DNA: TGCGCCAGCAGCCAAATCGATATGGGACTAGCGGGTTACAATGAGCAGTTCTTC; CDR3: CASSQIDMGLAGYNEQFF
size: NA; D: TRBD1; V: TRBV10-1; J: TRBJ1-6; DNA: TGCGCCAGCAGTGAGTTATACCCGACAGGGAGGAATAATTCACCCCTCCACTTT; CDR3: CASSELYPTGRNNSPLHF